The clone carrying this T cell receptor beta chain was detected only a few times. No antigen is known for it. Repertoires were generated with immunoSEQ multiplex PCR, while TCRdb's copy carries only in-frame clones and drops some. The table lists roughly 220,000 clones, around nine tenths of them singletons, with approximately 1% in the top ten. Donors came from a validation cohort of 95 to 150 subjects, distinct from the first 666-subject cohort. The CDR3 length is 15 residues. Trimming pared 0 bases from V and 6 bases from J, leaving 11 bases between. CDR1 is MRHNA, CDR2 SNTAGT, per germline. The sample originates from a study of cytomegalovirus exposure and HLA in healthy donors. The study's findings and limits: The study flagged 150 to 200 TCR beta chains as cytomegalovirus-associated. Through in vitro validation, three CMV-associated chains were shown to be specific for CMV antigens. Reports described diagnosis of cytomegalovirus status by the classifier as highly specific and sensitive.

V usage is TRBV6-4 and J usage is TRBJ2-2; D may be TRBD2 (6 bases). Sequencing used PBMCs. The TCR comes from a woman aged 18-35 years in good health and CMV-seronegative. The CDR3 region is CASSDSREFSGELFF. The DNA of the CDR3 is TGTGCCAGCAGTGACTCGCGGGAATTCTCCGGGGAGCTGTTTTTT.